One T cell receptor (beta chain) is described in this entry. What this receptor recognizes is not known. Per-base qualities were not stored, and no clone one base away is much larger. The junction shows trimming of 4 bases on V and 2 bases on J, plus 12 bases between the germline ends. The CDR3 measures 14 amino acids from cysteine to phenylalanine. The kept DNA is CDR3 alone, 42 bases in frame from the first base. The germline V gene encodes CDR1 SGHRS and CDR2 YFSETQ. The receptor library was made with 5' RACE. These reads were obtained on an Illumina HiSeq 2500. The second PCR ran for roughly 7 to 11 cycles and used a J-beta primer mix along with a sample-barcoded 5' primer. Each TCR beta cDNA molecule received a unique molecular identifier from a template-switch 5' adaptor carrying 12 random nucleotides. Each sample yielded at least 2.5 million CDR3-containing paired-end reads. First-strand cDNA was synthesized from all RNA with the Mint cDNA synthesis kit, primed by a TRBC-specific oligonucleotide. After uracil-DNA glycosylase treatment, a first 18-cycle PCR used universal primers M1SS and BC2_uni_R on all cDNA. Under the source paper's analysis protocol: Each sample was normalized by randomly selecting 1 million high-quality reads, each carrying a distinct molecular identifier. Instead of being binned into consensus sequences, reads with shared molecular identifiers were discarded. CDR3 identification, clonotype clustering and error correction used MiTCR with a Q25 quality threshold and the strictest error-elimination algorithm. Lower-bound total TCR beta diversity was estimated with a nonparametric unseen species model using Euler transformation. The public reads were reprocessed in TCRdb via fastp at Q25 and MiXCR, keeping in-frame beta chains. For every CDR3 protein sequence, its rows merge into one entry that carries the most common genes and DNA. The V and J calls here are based on TCRdb, not the publication. The sample profile shows some 850,000 distinct CDR3 sequences; about 26% of them were found once. The ten largest clones add up to 3% of the sample.

Donors were around 37 systemically healthy Caucasian individuals from Russia aged roughly 6 to 95 years. Approximately 9.3 milliliters of peripheral blood were drawn from each donor into EDTA-treated Vacutainer tubes. PBMCs were isolated by Ficoll-Paque density-gradient centrifugation, with at least 6 million obtained per sample. Total RNA was extracted from PBMCs with Trizol reagent, with at least 5.5 micrograms obtained per sample. For every donor, flow cytometry on a PBMC aliquot measured the percentage of naive CD45RAhigh/CD27high T cells. This record comes from a study of blood T cells in healthy people across ages (dated by TCRdb to between 2014 and 2016). At the level of the whole study: Template switching captured roughly one uniquely barcoded TCR beta cDNA molecule per two T cells in model experiments. Age-related changes in TCR beta repertoire diversity were measured in the study by deep sequencing normalized with unique cDNA molecular identifiers. The donors were split into four age groups: young (average around 15 years), middle-aged (around 40), aged (about 56) and long-lived (approximately 80). Using the same blood draw, the study looked at two additional independent replicas of 1 million unique cDNA reads for two donors, one aged 18 to 30 and the other aged 80 or older. The research as a whole found: Compared with the aged group, more naive CD4+ T cells, fewer expanded clones and increased TCR diversity were shown by the long-lived group, suggesting age selection. Because profiling used bulk unsorted PBMCs, naive and antigen-experienced compartments could not be compared conclusively. Total diversity estimates from one million sequenced T cells were considered lower bounds and underestimates. Observed TCR beta diversity per million T cells fell roughly linearly with age, and a significant reduction was already apparent by age around 44. The CMV infection status of donors was not known, potentially confounding age-related changes in expanded clonotypes. A strong correlation was found between observed TCR beta diversity and the percentage of naive T cells measured by flow cytometry.

These data were also reused for a study on T cells of mothers and their children. As noted in the second study: Nine systemically healthy Caucasian individuals served as donors, namely three mothers together with their six children. cDNA synthesis used all of the extracted RNA, with 1.5 ug of RNA in each 15 ul reaction. Sample barcodes and 2-4 random nucleotides were added via the M1S primer in the second PCR. Each mother yielded over 9 million TCR beta CDR3 reads and each child 2.5 million to 3 million reads. Thymic selection similarly shapes TCR recombination output in related and unrelated pairs, with minor effect from inherited differences. Normalized repertoire overlap in related mother-child pairs was always slightly higher than in unrelated mother-child pairs, but the difference was never significant. Persistent microchimeric T cell clones were not detected, at a sensitivity of about 100 clones per million clonotypes. The study used deep NGS to compare TCR beta repertoires of mothers and children, seeking features distinguishing related mother-child pairs from unrelated individuals. The mean age was about 40 +/- 4 years for the mothers and around 10 +/- 4 years for the children. Libraries were sequenced on Illumina HiSeq 2000 with 100+100 nt paired-end reads after adapter ligation with NEBNext reagents. Mother and child libraries were prepared a month apart and sequenced in separate runs to prevent cross-contamination. Each donor had between about 450,000 and 2,100,000 distinct TCR beta clonotypes identified. Naive TCR beta clonotypes were estimated from low-frequency clonotypes matched to each donor's FACS-determined naive share, without sorting.

Input material: blood. The receptor chain draws on TRBV5-1 and TRBJ2-5, with TRBD1 perhaps the D gene, on 6 matching bases. This TCR was sampled from a boy aged 5-17 years in good health. The CDR3 protein is CASSPGHQQETQYF. Here is the DNA: TGCGCCAGCAGCCCGGGACATCAACAAGAGACCCAGTACTTC.